The clone carrying this T cell receptor (beta chain) was seen once. The sample carries other DNA sequences with the same CDR3. Per the authors' pipeline: ImmunoSEQ supplied junction-only sequences lacking quality scores, so filtering was different. This table comes from immunoSEQ multiplex PCR, and its TCRdb copy is limited to in-frame clones, with some not included. V, J and clone size reflect that table, while D and trimming were determined from the DNA. The data contain about 1,500,000 clones, over 95% of them seen just once; the ten biggest clones take up roughly 1.2%. Trimming cost V 5 bases and J 3 bases, with 11 bases left between them. This CDR3 region has 14 residues. Looked up from germline, CDR1 is MDHEN and CDR2 is SYDVKM. The data originate from a study of shared clonotypes between healthy human individuals. About the research overall: The donors, two women and a few men, were aged 18 to 49.

Among the donors, all were Caucasian adults who lived in Nashville, Tennessee. The chain joins TRBV28 to TRBJ2-1; D is possibly TRBD2 (6 bases). The sample was naive CD4+ T cells sorted from blood. Subset defined: CD45RA+ positively selected. This sequence was found in a man under 40 in good health. The CDR3 is CASSPGTFYNEQFF. CDR3 bases: TGTGCCAGCAGTCCCGGGACTTTCTACAATGAGCAGTTCTTC.